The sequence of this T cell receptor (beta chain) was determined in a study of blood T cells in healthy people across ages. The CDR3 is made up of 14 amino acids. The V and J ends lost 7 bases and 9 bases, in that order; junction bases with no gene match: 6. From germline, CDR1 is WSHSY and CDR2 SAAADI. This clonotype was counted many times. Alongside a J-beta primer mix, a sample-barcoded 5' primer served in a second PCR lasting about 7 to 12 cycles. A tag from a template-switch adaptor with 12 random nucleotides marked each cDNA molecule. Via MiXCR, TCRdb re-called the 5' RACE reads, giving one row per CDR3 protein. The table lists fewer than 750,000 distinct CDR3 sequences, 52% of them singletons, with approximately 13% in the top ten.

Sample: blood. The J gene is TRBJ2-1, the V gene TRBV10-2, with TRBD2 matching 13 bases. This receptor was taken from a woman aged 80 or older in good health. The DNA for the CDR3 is TGCGCCAGCACTACTAGCGGGGGGGCCGGTGAGCAGTTCTTC. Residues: CASTTSGGAGEQFF.